Listed here are 22 T cell receptor beta chains from one sample, sequenced in a study of shared clonotypes between healthy human individuals. Assay: immunoSEQ multiplex PCR; the TCRdb copy retains only in-frame clones and omits some. This sample has roughly 2.4 million clones; roughly 95% occur once, and the top ten carry around 0.13%. Sequencing was carried out using naive CD4+ T cells sorted from blood. Subset noted: CD45RA+ positively selected. These receptors all stem from a man aged 18 to 35 in good health.

The rearrangement joins TRBV19 to TRBJ2-5; TRBD1 or TRBD2 may be the D gene (5 bases each). Germline V gene sequence: CDR1 LNHDA, CDR2 SQIVND (reference sequence). V was clipped by 7 bases and J by 7 bases, with 22 bases between them. CDR3 size: 15 residues. The CDR3 here is CASKDLTVVPGTQYF. In DNA, the CDR3 is TGTGCCAGTAAGGACTTGACAGTAGTACCGGGGACCCAGTACTTC.

The chain carries TRBV2 and TRBJ1-2, with D unclear. This CDR3 has 15 residues. Germline assignment: CDR1 SNHLY and CDR2 FYNNEI. The germline V and J ends were trimmed by 7 bases and 8 bases, with 23 bases remaining between them. The CDR3 sequence is CASNPLTGNAMGYTF. The CDR3 DNA reads TGTGCCAGCAATCCCCTAACCGGGAATGCTATGGGCTACACCTTC. Based on the CDR3 plus reference TRBV2 and TRBJ1-2, the full variable domain is EPEVTQTPSHQVTQMGQEVILRCVPISNHLYFYWYRQILGQKVEFLVSFYNNEISEKSEIFDDQFSVERPDGSNFTLKIRSTKLEDSAMYFCASNPLTGNAMGYTFGSGTRLTVV.

Turning to this clone: At the DNA level, this CDR3 is encoded by other sequences in the same sample as well. The chain combines TRBV29-1 with TRBJ2-2; no clear D. The V end lost 6 bases, the J end lost 1 base, and 9 bases lay between the germline ends. This CDR3 spans 13 amino acids. Germline V gene lookup returns CDR1 SQVTM and CDR2 ANQGSEA. CDR3 in amino acids: CSVDVGNTGELFF. CDR3 nucleotides: TGCAGCGTAGACGTGGGGAACACCGGGGAGCTGTTTTTT.

The CDR3 is CSVVPGDPCEQYF. CDR3 DNA: TGCAGCGTTGTGCCCGGGGACCCCTGCGAGCAGTACTTC. J is TRBJ2-7 and V is TRBV29-1, with D tentatively TRBD1 or TRBD2 (5 bases each). CDR1 is SQVTM and CDR2 is ANQGSEA in the germline V gene. The CDR3 is 13 residues long. V lost 4 bases and J lost 6, with 16 bases in between.

The chain couples TRBV21-1 to TRBJ2-7; TRBD2 was called by the table and not checked on the DNA. TRBV21-1 is tagged as a pseudogene. The CDR3 runs to 15 residues. CDR3 loop: CASIHRDSHSYEQYF. The CDR3 coding sequence is TGTGCCAGCATCCACCGGGACTCCCACTCCTACGAGCAGTACTTC.

The chain carries TRBV7-9 and TRBJ2-7; 13 bases fit TRBD2. Germline CDR1 and CDR2: SEHNR and FQNEAQ (reference sequence). V gave up 7 bases and J gave up 2 bases; unmatched junction bases: 5. This CDR3 comprises 15 residues. CDR3 protein: CASIRTSGRPYEQYF. The CDR3 coding sequence is TGTGCCAGCATCCGGACTAGCGGGAGACCCTACGAGCAGTACTTC. The whole variable domain, remainder taken from reference TRBV7-9 and TRBJ2-7, is DTGVSQNPRHKITKRGQNVTFRCDPISEHNRLYWYRQTLGQGPEFLTYFQNEAQLEKSRLLSDRFSAERPKGSFSTLEIQRTEQGDSAMYLCASIRTSGRPYEQYFGPGTRLTVT.

This chain links TRBV14 with TRBJ2-2, with no clear D. Germline V CDR1 and CDR2: SGHDN, FVKESK. This CDR3 has 14 residues. Trimming pared 2 bases from V and 6 bases from J, leaving 10 bases between. The CDR3 here is CASSQLGSAGELFF. CDR3 bases: TGTGCCAGCAGCCAATTGGGGTCGGCCGGGGAGCTGTTTTTT.

The chain combines TRBV28 with TRBJ2-7, with 8 bases matching TRBD1. Germline CDR1 reads MDHEN; CDR2 reads SYDVKM. The ends lost 9 bases at V and 6 bases at J; junction bases unmatched: 10. The CDR3 has 13 amino acids. The CDR3 region is CASNELRGREQYF. The CDR3 DNA follows: TGTGCCAGTAATGAACTCAGGGGGCGCGAGCAGTACTTC.

The rearrangement links TRBV11-2 to TRBJ1-2, with D maybe TRBD1 (5 bases). The germline V and J ends were trimmed by 0 bases and 2 bases, with 10 bases remaining between them. The CDR3 contains 15 residues. Germline loops: CDR1 SGHAT, CDR2 FQNNGV. The CDR3: CASSLDASGNYGYTF. The CDR3 nucleotides are TGTGCCAGCAGCTTAGATGCTTCAGGGAACTATGGCTACACCTTC.

The chain carries TRBV6-1 and TRBJ1-5, with D possibly being TRBD1 (5 bases). The CDR3 length is 15 residues. From germline, CDR1 is MNHNS and CDR2 SASEGT. V was shortened by 8 bases and J by 0 bases, with 14 bases between the two germline ends. For the CDR3, the DNA is TGTGCCAGCGGTAGACAGCCCGATAGCAATCAGCCCCAGCATTTT. This encodes CASGRQPDSNQPQHF.

The chain carries TRBV28 and TRBJ2-4; 8 bases are shared with TRBD1. Germline loops: CDR1 MDHEN, CDR2 SYDVKM. The CDR3 totals 13 residues. Trimming removed 5 bases from V and 7 bases from J; junction bases left unmatched: 4. The DNA for the CDR3 is TGTGCCAGCAGTCGGACAGGGATGAACATTCAGTACTTC. Encoded protein: CASSRTGMNIQYF.

V gene TRBV5-1 combines with J gene TRBJ1-6; the D is unclear. The CDR3 extends over 15 amino acids. Trimming took off 1 base at V and 7 bases at J, with 12 bases between the two ends. CDR1 and CDR2 (germline): SGHRS, YFSETQ. The CDR3 DNA is TGCGCCAGCAGCTTGCAGGTTGGCGAGAATTCACCCCTCCACTTT. The encoded protein is CASSLQVGENSPLHF.

The chain is built from TRBV7-6 and TRBJ1-1; TRBD1 might be the D (5 bases). Germline V CDR1 and CDR2: SGHVS, FNYEAQ. The V end lost 5 bases, the J end lost 1 base, and 8 bases lay between the germline ends. This CDR3 contains 13 residues. The CDR3 is CASSVDTNTEAFF. CDR3 DNA sequence: TGTGCCAGCAGCGTGGACACGAACACTGAAGCTTTCTTT.

The rearrangement uses TRBV11-2 and TRBJ2-1, with D perhaps being TRBD1 or TRBD2 (5 bases each). Trimming removed 6 bases at V and 3 bases at J, with 15 bases between. Germline V gives CDR1 SGHAT, CDR2 FQNNGV. The CDR3 is 15 residues long. The CDR3 sequence: CASRIPGRNYNEQFF. CDR3 coding DNA: TGTGCCAGCAGGATACCGGGACGGAACTACAATGAGCAGTTCTTC.

This clone was observed once. This chain uses TRBV7-9 with TRBJ2-7, with D hard to call. Germline CDR1 is SEHNR and CDR2 is FQNEAQ (reference sequence). Trimming cost V 4 bases and J 7 bases, with 11 bases left between them. The CDR3 contains 12 residues. The CDR3 bases are TGTGCCAGCAGCTCGGACCTGGGAGAGCAGTACTTC. Amino acids: CASSSDLGEQYF.

As regards this clone: The sample contains more than one DNA sequence encoding this CDR3. DNA for the CDR3: TGTGCCAGCAGCTTGGAGGGGGTAGGCACTGAAGCTTTCTTT. Translated: CASSLEGVGTEAFF. J is TRBJ1-1 and V is TRBV5-4; maybe TRBD1 (6 bases). Trimming cost V 0 bases and J 4 bases, with 10 bases left between them. This CDR3 has 14 amino acids. Germline loops: CDR1 SGHNT, CDR2 YYREEE (reference sequence).

V is TRBV6-1 and J is TRBJ2-3; 7 bases agree with TRBD1. J was trimmed by 7 bases and V by 7 bases; bases with no gene match: 11. The CDR3 is 14 residues long. Germline lookup yields CDR1 MNHNS and CDR2 SASEGT. The DNA of the CDR3 is TGTGCCAGCACCACGCTACCGACAGGGTATACGCAGTATTTT. Amino acids: CASTTLPTGYTQYF.

The V and J genes are TRBV29-1 and TRBJ1-5; no definite D call. Germline CDR1 is SQVTM and CDR2 is ANQGSEA. The ends were cut back, 6 bases at V and 2 bases at J, with 11 bases in the middle. There are 13 residues in the CDR3. CDR3: CSVAEAGNQPQHF. DNA of the CDR3: TGCAGCGTCGCTGAGGCGGGCAATCAGCCCCAGCATTTT.

The genes are TRBV2 and TRBJ1-2, with D perhaps matching TRBD1 (5 bases). The ends were cut back, 3 bases at V and 7 bases at J, with 12 bases in the middle. In germline, CDR1 is SNHLY, CDR2 FYNNEI. This CDR3 spans 13 amino acids. Here the CDR3 reads CASSDLRGGGYTF. The CDR3 DNA is TGTGCCAGCAGTGATCTTAGGGGAGGTGGCTACACCTTC.

The J gene is TRBJ1-1, the V gene TRBV6-1; TRBD1 is a possible D gene (5 bases). Between the trimmed V and J ends, which lost 7 bases and 1 base, there was a span of 13 bases. Looked up from germline, CDR1 is MNHNS and CDR2 is SASEGT. There are 14 residues in the CDR3. CDR3 residues: CASNHGTANTEAFF. As DNA, the CDR3 is TGTGCCAGCAACCACGGGACGGCGAACACTGAAGCTTTCTTT.

The chain joins TRBV9 to TRBJ2-7; D ambiguous. The CDR3 spans 14 residues. Germline CDR1 SGDLS, CDR2 YYNGEE. V was cut by 2 bases and J by 1 base, with 10 bases left in between. CDR3 residues: CASSVSGPSYEQYF. The CDR3 DNA follows: TGTGCCAGCAGCGTCTCGGGCCCATCCTACGAGCAGTACTTC.

The chain joins TRBV28 to TRBJ1-5; D is possibly TRBD1 (6 bases). This CDR3 region has 14 residues. V was clipped by 2 bases and J by 6 bases, with 11 bases between them. Germline CDR1 and CDR2: MDHEN and SYDVKM. The CDR3: CASSLSQGSQPQHF. As DNA, the CDR3 is TGTGCCAGCAGTTTAAGCCAGGGGAGTCAGCCCCAGCATTTT.